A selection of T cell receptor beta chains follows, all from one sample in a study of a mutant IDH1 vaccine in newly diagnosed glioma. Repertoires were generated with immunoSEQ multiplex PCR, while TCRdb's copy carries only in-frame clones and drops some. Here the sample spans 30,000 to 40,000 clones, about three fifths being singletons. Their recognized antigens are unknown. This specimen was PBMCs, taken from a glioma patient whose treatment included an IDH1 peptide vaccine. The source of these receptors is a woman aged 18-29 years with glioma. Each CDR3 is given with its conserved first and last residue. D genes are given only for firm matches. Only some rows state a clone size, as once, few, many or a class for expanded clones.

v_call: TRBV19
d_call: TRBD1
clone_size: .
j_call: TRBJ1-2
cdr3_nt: TGTGCCAGTAGTATTCGACAGGGGGTTTCCTTTTATGGCTACACCTTC
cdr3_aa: CASSIRQGVSFYGYTF

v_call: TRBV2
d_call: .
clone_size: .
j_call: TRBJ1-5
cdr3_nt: TGTGCCAGCAGTGCGCTGGACGGTGCGGGGCAGCCCCAGCATTTT
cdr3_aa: CASSALDGAGQPQHF

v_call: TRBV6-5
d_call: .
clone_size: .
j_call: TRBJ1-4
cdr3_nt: TGTGCCAGCAGTTACATCCTCGGAAAACTGTTTTTT
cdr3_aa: CASSYILGKLFF

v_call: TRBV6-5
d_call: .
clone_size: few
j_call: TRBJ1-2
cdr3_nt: TGTGCCAGCTTCCCAAGCTGGAACTATGGCTACACCTTC
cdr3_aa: CASFPSWNYGYTF

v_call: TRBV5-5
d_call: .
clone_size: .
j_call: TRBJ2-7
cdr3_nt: TGTGCCAGCAGCTTGAGGGCAGCCTCCTACGAGCAGTACTTC
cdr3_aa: CASSLRAASYEQYF

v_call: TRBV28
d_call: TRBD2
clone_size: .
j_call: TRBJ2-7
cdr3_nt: TGTGCCAGCAGTTTATTAGCGGGAGGGCCGGGGGAGCAGTACTTC
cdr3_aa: CASSLLAGGPGEQYF

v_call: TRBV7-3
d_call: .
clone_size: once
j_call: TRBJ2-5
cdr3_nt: TGTGCCAGCAGCTTAAAGGGAGGTGAGACCCAGTACTTC
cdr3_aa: CASSLKGGETQYF

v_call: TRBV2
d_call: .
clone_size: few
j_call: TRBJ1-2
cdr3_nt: TGTGCCAGCAGCCGGGTTCCAGATCTGTATGGCTACACCTTC
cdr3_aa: CASSRVPDLYGYTF

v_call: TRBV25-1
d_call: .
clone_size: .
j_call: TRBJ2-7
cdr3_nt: TGTGCCAGCAGTGATGAAGGCGGAGGGCAGTTCTACGAGCAGTACTTC
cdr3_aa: CASSDEGGGQFYEQYF

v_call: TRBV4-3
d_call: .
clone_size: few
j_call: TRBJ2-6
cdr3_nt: TGCGCCAGCAGCACTCCGACAGCTGGGGCCAACGTCCTGACTTTC
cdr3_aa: CASSTPTAGANVLTF

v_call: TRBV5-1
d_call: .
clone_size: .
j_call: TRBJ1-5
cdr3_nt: TGCGCCAGCAGCTCCAGCCCGGGGGATCAGCCCCAGCATTTT
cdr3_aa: CASSSSPGDQPQHF

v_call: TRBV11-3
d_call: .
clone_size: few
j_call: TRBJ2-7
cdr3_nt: TGTGCCAGCAGCAACACAGGGGCGGGAGATGAAGAGCAGTACTTC
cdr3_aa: CASSNTGAGDEEQYF

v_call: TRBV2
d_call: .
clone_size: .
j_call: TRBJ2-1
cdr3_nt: TGTGCCAGCAGTGACCAGGGAAGAAGCTACAATGAGCAGTTCTTC
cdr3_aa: CASSDQGRSYNEQFF

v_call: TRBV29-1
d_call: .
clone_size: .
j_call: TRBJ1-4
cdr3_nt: TGCAGCGTTGAACCGGGTCGGGGTCGGGGGGGGATGGGACTGTTTTTT
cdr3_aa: CSVEPGRGRGGMGLFF

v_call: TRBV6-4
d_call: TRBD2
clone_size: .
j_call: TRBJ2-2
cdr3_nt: TGTGCCAGCAGTGAGACCATAGCGGGAGCGCCTACCGGGGAGCTGTTTTTT
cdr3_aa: CASSETIAGAPTGELFF

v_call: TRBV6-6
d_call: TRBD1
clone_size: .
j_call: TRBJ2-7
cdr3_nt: TGTGCCAGCAGTCGGGACAGTAACTACGAGCAGTACTTC
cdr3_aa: CASSRDSNYEQYF

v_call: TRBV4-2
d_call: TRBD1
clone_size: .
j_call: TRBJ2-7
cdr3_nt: TGTGCCAGCAGCCCCGATGTAGGGACAGGGGCCTACGAGCAGTACTTC
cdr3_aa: CASSPDVGTGAYEQYF

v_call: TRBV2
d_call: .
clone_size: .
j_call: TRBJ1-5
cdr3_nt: TGTGCCAGCAGTTCCTTAGCCAATCAGCCCCAGCATTTT
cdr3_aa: CASSSLANQPQHF

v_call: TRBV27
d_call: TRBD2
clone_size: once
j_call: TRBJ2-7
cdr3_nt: TGTGCCAGCAGTCACAATCCAGCGGGGATTTCCTACGAGCAGTACTTC
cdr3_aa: CASSHNPAGISYEQYF

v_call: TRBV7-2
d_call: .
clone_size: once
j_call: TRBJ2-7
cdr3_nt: TGTGCCAGCAGCCATGGTTACTCGAGAGGTTACGAGCAGTACTTC
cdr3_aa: CASSHGYSRGYEQYF

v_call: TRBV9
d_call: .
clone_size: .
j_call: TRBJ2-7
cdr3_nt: TGTGCCAGCAGCGCGGCGGGCCACTCCTACGAGCAGTACTTC
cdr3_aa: CASSAAGHSYEQYF

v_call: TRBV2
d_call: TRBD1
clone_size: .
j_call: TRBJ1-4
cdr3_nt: TGTGCCAGCATTCGGACAGGGGGTGCAACTAATGAAAAACTGTTTTTT
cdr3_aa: CASIRTGGATNEKLFF

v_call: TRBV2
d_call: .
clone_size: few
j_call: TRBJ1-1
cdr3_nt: TGTGCCAGCAGTGTACCTAGCGGCACTGAAGCTTTCTTT
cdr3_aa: CASSVPSGTEAFF

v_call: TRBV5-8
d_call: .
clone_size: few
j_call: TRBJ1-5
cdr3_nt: TGTGCCAGCAGTGGCCAGGGGAACAATCAGCCCCAGCATTTT
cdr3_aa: CASSGQGNNQPQHF

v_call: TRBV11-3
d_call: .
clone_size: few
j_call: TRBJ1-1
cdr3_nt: TGTGCCAGCAGCACCCGGGGGCTCAACACTGAAGCTTTCTTT
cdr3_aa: CASSTRGLNTEAFF

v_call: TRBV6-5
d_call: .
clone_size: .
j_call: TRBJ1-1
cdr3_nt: TGTGCCAGCAGTTACTCAAACTGGGGGGCTTACACTGAAGCTTTCTTT
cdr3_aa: CASSYSNWGAYTEAFF

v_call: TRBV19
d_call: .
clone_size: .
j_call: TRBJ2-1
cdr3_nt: TGTGCCACGAACAAGGCCAATGAGCAGTTCTTC
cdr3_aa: CATNKANEQFF

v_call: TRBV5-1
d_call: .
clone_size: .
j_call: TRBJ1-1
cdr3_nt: TGCGCCAGCAGCTTGATGGCATCCCTGAACACTGAAGCTTTCTTT
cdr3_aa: CASSLMASLNTEAFF

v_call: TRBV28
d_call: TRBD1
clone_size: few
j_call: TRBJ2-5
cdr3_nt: TGTGCCAGCAGTTTATTGGGGACAGGCTTCCAAGAGACCCAGTACTTC
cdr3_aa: CASSLLGTGFQETQYF

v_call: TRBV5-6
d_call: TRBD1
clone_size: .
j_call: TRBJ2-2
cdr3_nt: TGTGCCAGCAGCTTGGGGGCAGGGGGCGAGTATGCCGGGGAGCTGTTTTTT
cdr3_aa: CASSLGAGGEYAGELFF

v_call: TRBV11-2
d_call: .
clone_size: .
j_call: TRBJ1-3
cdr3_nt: TGTGCCAGCAGCACCTTGGTCGGGCTAGCGGGAAACACCATATATTTT
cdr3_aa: CASSTLVGLAGNTIYF

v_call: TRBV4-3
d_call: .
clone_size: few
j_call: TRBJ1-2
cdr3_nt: TGCGCCAGCAGAGGAGTCAGGGGAGAGTTTGGCTATGGCTACACCTTC
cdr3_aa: CASRGVRGEFGYGYTF

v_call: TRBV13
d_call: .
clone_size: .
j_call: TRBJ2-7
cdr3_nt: TGTGCCAGCACCCAGACAACAGGCGAGCAGTACTTC
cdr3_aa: CASTQTTGEQYF

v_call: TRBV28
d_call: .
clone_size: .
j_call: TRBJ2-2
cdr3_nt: TGTGCCAGCAGTTTAGATGCCGGGGAGCTGTTTTTT
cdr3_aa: CASSLDAGELFF

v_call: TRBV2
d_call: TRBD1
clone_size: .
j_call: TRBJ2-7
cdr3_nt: TGTGCCAGCACCTTGACAGGGGGCCCGTACGAGCAGTACTTC
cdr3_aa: CASTLTGGPYEQYF

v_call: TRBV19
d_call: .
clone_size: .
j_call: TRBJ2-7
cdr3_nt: TGTGCCAGTAGCCCGGGCCGAACGTTTGCGCAGTACTTC
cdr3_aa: CASSPGRTFAQYF

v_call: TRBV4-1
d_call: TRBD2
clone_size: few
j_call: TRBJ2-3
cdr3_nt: TGCGCCAGCAGCCCGGGGACTAGCGGGGCAACAGATACGCAGTATTTT
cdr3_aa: CASSPGTSGATDTQYF

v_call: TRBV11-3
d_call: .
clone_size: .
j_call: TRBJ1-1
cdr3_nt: TGTGCCAGCAGCTTAGAGGGTGACACTGAAGCTTTCTTT
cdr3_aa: CASSLEGDTEAFF

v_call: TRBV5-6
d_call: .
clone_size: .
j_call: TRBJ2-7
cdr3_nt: TGTGCCAGCAGCTTGCAGGGGCGCGAGCAGTACTTC
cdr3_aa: CASSLQGREQYF

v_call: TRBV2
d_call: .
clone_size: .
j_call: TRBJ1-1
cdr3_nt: TGTGCCAGCAGTGCAGGGCGAACCAGTACTGAAGCTTTCTTT
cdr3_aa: CASSAGRTSTEAFF

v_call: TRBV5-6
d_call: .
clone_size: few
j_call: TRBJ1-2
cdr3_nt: TGTGCCAGCAGCCCTATGCCTAGGGAATGGACCTATGGCTACACCTTC
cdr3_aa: CASSPMPREWTYGYTF

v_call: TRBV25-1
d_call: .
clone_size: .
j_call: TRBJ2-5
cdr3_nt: TGTGCCAGCAGTAGCCTAGGAGGGCCCCAAGAGACCCAGTACTTC
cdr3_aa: CASSSLGGPQETQYF

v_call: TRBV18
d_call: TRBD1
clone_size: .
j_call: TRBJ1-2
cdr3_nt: TGTGCCAGCTCACCAATCGGACAGGGGTCGGGGGGCTACACCTTC
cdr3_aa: CASSPIGQGSGGYTF

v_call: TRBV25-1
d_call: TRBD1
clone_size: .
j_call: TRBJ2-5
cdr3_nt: TGTGCCAGCAGATCGACAGGGGGCGCGGATGAGACCCAGTACTTC
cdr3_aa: CASRSTGGADETQYF

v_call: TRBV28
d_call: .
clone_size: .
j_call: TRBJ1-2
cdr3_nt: TGTGCCAGCAGTTTAGGGAACCGGGACAACTATGGCTACACCTTC
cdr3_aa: CASSLGNRDNYGYTF

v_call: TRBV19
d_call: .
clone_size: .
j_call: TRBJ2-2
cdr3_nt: TGTGCCAGTAGACAACCCGGAGAGGGCGCGAACACCGGGGAGCTGTTTTTT
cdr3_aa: CASRQPGEGANTGELFF

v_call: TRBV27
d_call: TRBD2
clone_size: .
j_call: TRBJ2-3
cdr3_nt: TGTGCCAGCAGTGAGCCGTGGCTAGCGGGAGGAGGGGTTAGCACAGATACGCAGTATTTT
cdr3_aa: CASSEPWLAGGGVSTDTQYF

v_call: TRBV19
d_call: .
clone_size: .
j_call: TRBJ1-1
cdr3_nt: TGTGCCAGTAGTATCCGGGGCAGCGACACTGAAGCTTTCTTT
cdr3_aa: CASSIRGSDTEAFF

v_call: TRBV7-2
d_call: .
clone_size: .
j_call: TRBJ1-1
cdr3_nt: TGTGCCAGCAGCTATGGGACAAGGAACACTGAAGCTTTCTTT
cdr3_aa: CASSYGTRNTEAFF

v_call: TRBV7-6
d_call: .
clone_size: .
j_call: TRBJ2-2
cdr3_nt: TGTGCCAGCAGCTTAGCGGGGCAGACAGGGGAGCTGTTTTTT
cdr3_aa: CASSLAGQTGELFF

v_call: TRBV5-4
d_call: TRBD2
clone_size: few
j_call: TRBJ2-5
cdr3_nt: TGTGCCAGCAGCTTTTTAGCGGGCCAAGAGACCCAGTACTTC
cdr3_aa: CASSFLAGQETQYF

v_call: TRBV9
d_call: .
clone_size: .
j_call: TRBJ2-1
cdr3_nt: TGTGCCAGCAGCGTAGCTCCTAACCGGGACACAAGTGCTCGGGAGCAGTTCTTC
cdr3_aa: CASSVAPNRDTSAREQFF

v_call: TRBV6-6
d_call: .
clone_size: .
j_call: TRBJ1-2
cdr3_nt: TGTGCCAGCAGTATCGGGACTTCCTATGGCTACACCTTC
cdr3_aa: CASSIGTSYGYTF

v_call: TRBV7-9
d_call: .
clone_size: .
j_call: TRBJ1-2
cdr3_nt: TGTGCCAGCAGGGGGCACTCTAACTATGGCTACACCTTC
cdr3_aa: CASRGHSNYGYTF

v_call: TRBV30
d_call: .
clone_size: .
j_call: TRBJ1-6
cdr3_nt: TGTGCCTGGAGTAATACGGGGGTTCGTTTTTCACCCCTCCACTTT
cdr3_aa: CAWSNTGVRFSPLHF

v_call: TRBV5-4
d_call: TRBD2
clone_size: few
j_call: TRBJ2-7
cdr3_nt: TGTGCCAGCGGACGGGAGGGAGGCTCCTACGAGCAGTACTTC
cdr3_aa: CASGREGGSYEQYF

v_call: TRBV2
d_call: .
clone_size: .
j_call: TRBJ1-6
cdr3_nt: TGTGCCAGCAGGCCGAGCTCCTATAATTCACCCCTCCACTTT
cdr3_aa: CASRPSSYNSPLHF

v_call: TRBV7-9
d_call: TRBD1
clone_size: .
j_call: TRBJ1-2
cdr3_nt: TGTGCCAGCAGCCTTATAAACCCGGGACAGGGTTTGGGCTACACCTTC
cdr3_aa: CASSLINPGQGLGYTF

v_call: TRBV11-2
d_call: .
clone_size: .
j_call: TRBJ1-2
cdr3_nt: TGTGCCAGCAGCTTAGTGAATCATGGCTACACCTTC
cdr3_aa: CASSLVNHGYTF

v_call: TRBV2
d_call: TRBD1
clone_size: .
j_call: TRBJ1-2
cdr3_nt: TGTGCCAGCAGGGGACAGGGGTACGGCGACACCTTC
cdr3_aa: CASRGQGYGDTF